This TCR beta chain was sequenced in a study of control samples from healthy donors and cancer patients. The protocol was immunoSEQ multiplex PCR, while the TCRdb copy is restricted to in-frame clones and leaves out a portion. The sample lists 180,000 or so clones; 80% to 95% were seen once. The germline CDR1 and CDR2 sequences are MGHRA and YSYEKL. Trimming at V came to 1 base and at J to 4 bases, leaving 3 bases not matched to a gene. The CDR3 consists of 15 residues. The sequenced sample consisted of blood. V gene TRBV4-1 combines with J gene TRBJ2-2, with 7 bases aligning to TRBD2. The receptor's source is a woman aged 60 to 75 in good health. For the CDR3, the DNA is TGCGCCAGCAGCCAAGGGGGGGGACCCACCGGGGAGCTGTTTTTT. Residues: CASSQGGGPTGELFF.